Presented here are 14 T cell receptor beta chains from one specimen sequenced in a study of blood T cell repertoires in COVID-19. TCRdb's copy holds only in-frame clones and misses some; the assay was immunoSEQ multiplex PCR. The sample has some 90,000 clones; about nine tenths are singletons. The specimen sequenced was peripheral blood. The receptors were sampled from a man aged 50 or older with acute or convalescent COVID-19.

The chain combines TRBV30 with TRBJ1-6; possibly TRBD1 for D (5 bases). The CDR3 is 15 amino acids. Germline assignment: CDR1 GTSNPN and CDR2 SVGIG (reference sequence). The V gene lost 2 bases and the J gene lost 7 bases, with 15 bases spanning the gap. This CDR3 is CAWSLQGSGNSPLHF. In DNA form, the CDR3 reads TGTGCCTGGAGTCTGCAGGGATCTGGAAATTCACCCCTCCACTTT.

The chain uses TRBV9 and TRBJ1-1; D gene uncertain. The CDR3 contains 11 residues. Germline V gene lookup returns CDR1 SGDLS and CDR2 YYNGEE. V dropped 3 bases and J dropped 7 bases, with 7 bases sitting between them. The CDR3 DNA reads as TGTGCCAGCAGCGGCGGGGTTGAAGCTTTCTTT. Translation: CASSGGVEAFF. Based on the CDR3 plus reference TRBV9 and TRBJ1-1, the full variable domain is DSGVTQTPKHLITATGQRVTLRCSPRSGDLSVYWYQQSLDQGLQFLIQYYNGEERAKGNILERFSAQQFPDLHSELNLSSLELGDSALYFCASSGGVEAFFGQGTRLTVV.

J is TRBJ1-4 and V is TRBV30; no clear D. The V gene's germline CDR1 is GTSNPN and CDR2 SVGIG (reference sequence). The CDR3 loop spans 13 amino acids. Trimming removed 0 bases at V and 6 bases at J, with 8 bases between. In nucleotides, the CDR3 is TGTGCCTGGAGTGTGAACAGCTATGAAAAACTGTTTTTT. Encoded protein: CAWSVNSYEKLFF. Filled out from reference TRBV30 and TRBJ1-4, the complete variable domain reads SQTIHQWPATLVQPVGSPLSLECTVEGTSNPNLYWYRQAAGRGLQLLFYSVGIGQISSEVPQNLSASRPQDRQFILSSKKLLLSDSGFYLCAWSVNSYEKLFFGSGTQLSVL.

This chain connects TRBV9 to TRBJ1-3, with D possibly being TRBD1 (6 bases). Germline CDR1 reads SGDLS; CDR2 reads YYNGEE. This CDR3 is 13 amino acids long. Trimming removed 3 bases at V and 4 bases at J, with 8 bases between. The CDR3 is CASSAGQGNTIYF. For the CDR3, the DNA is TGTGCCAGCAGCGCCGGACAGGGAAACACCATATATTTT.

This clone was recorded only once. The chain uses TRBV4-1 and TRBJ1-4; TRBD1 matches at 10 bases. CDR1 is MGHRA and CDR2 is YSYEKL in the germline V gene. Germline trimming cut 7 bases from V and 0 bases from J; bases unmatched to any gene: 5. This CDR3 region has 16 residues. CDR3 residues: CASTGTGAATNEKLFF. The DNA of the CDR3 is TGCGCCAGCACCGGGACAGGGGCTGCAACTAATGAAAAACTGTTTTTT.

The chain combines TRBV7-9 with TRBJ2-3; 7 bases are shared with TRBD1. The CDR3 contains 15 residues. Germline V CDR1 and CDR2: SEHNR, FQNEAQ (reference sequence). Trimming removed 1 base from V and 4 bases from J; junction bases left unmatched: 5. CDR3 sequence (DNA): TGTGCCAGCAGCTTAGAGGGGGCTGGGGCAGATACGCAGTATTTT. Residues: CASSLEGAGADTQYF.

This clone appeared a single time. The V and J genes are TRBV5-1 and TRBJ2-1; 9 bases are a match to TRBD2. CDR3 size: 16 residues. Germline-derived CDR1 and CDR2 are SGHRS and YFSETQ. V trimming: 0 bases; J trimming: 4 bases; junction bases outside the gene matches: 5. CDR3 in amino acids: CASSLDRLAGYNEQFF. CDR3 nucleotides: TGCGCCAGCAGCTTGGATAGGCTAGCGGGGTACAATGAGCAGTTCTTC.

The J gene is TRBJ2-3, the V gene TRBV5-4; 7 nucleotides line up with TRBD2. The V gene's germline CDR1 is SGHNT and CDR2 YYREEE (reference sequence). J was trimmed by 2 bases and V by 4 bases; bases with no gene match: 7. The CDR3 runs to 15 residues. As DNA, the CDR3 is TGTGCCAGCAGCCAAGCCGGGGGGTACACAGATACGCAGTATTTT. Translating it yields CASSQAGGYTDTQYF.

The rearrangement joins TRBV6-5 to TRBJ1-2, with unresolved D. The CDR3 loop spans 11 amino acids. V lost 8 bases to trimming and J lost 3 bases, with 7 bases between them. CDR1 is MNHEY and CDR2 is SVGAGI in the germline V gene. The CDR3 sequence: CASVRYYGYTF. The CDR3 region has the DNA TGTGCCAGCGTCAGATACTATGGCTACACCTTC.

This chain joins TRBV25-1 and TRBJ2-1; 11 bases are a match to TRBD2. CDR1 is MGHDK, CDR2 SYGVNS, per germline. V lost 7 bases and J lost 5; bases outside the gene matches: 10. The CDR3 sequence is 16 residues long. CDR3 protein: CASNSGGAVGHNEQFF. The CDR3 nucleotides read TGTGCCAGCAATAGCGGGGGGGCAGTCGGGCACAATGAGCAGTTCTTC.

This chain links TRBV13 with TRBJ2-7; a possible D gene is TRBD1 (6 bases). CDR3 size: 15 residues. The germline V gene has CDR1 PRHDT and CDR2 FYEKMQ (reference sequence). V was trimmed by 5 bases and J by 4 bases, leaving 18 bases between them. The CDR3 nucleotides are TGTGCCAGCAGCACCCGACAGGCCTATCCTTACGAGCAGTACTTC. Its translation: CASSTRQAYPYEQYF.

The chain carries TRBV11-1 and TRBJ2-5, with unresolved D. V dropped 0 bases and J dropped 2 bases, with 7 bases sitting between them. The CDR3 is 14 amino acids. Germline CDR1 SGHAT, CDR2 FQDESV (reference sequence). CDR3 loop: CASSLAQPQETQYF. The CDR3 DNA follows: TGTGCCAGCAGCTTAGCACAGCCACAAGAGACCCAGTACTTC.

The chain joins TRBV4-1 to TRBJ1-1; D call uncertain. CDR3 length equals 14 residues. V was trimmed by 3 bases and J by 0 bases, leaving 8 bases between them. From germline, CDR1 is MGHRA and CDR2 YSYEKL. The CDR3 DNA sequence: TGCGCCAGCAGCCAGTACGAGATGAACACTGAAGCTTTCTTT. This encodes CASSQYEMNTEAFF.

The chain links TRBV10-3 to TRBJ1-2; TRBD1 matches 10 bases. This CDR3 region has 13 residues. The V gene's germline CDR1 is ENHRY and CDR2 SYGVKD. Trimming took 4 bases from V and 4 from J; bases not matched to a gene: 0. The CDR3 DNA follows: TGTGCCATCAGTGGACAGGGGGCCTATGGCTACACCTTC. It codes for CAISGQGAYGYTF.